A selection of T cell receptor beta chains follows, all from one sample in a study of beta chain features in type 1 diabetes. The method was immunoSEQ multiplex PCR; TCRdb's version includes in-frame clones alone and lacks a portion of them. The profile shows 200,000 to 300,000 clones, around 20% of them singletons. Sample: naive CD4+ T cells from blood. These receptor sequences come from a woman in her thirties or forties with type 1 diabetes. CDR3s include the opening cysteine and the closing phenylalanine or tryptophan. Each record gives: D gene, V gene, clone size, CDR3 length, J gene, CDR3 DNA, CDR3 protein. The D gene is left open where the match is weak. Not every row has a clone size; where given, it reads once, few, many or a size class.

-	TRBV29-1	-	14	TRBJ1-1	TGCAGCGTTGAAGGGCTCGACAGTTGGACTGAAGCTTTCTTT	CSVEGLDSWTEAFF
-	TRBV28	-	12	TRBJ2-4	TGTGCCAGCACCCCGGGGAAAAACATTCAGTACTTC	CASTPGKNIQYF
TRBD1	TRBV18	few	15	TRBJ1-1	TGTGCCAGCTCAGCGGGACAGCTTATGAACACTGAAGCTTTCTTT	CASSAGQLMNTEAFF
-	TRBV28	-	15	TRBJ1-6	TGTGCCAGCACGCGGGGGGGGGCGAATAATTCACCCCTCCACTTT	CASTRGGANNSPLHF
-	TRBV5-1	-	13	TRBJ2-5	TGCGCCAGCGGACGGGACTACCAAGAGACCCAGTACTTC	CASGRDYQETQYF
-	TRBV28	-	15	TRBJ1-4	TGTGCCAGCACCCTGCGGGGAGGGAGAGGTGAAAAACTGTTTTTT	CASTLRGGRGEKLFF
TRBD2	TRBV6-5	few	15	TRBJ2-1	TGTGCCAGCAGTTACTCCGGCGGGAGGGCGTATGAGCAGTTCTTC	CASSYSGGRAYEQFF
TRBD2	TRBV4-3	few	15	TRBJ2-1	TGCGCCAGCAGCCAATTTCGCGGGGGTTACAATGAGCAGTTCTTC	CASSQFRGGYNEQFF
-	TRBV2	-	12	TRBJ2-5	TGTGCCAGCAGGCGCGGGGATGAGACCCAGTACTTC	CASRRGDETQYF
-	TRBV11-2	-	12	TRBJ1-6	TGTGCCAGCAGCCTCGGGGATTCACCCCTCCACTTT	CASSLGDSPLHF
TRBD2	TRBV4-3	-	15	TRBJ2-3	TGCGCCAGCAGCCAAACTAGCGGGAGTACAGATACGCAGTATTTT	CASSQTSGSTDTQYF
-	TRBV4-1	-	13	TRBJ2-7	TGCGCCAGCAGCCAAGTTACTCGCTACGAGCAGTACTTC	CASSQVTRYEQYF
-	TRBV19	-	14	TRBJ1-2	TGTGCCAGTAGTACGCACAGGGATAACTATGGCTACACCTTC	CASSTHRDNYGYTF
-	TRBV6-5	-	12	TRBJ1-2	TGTGCCAGCAGGAAGGGGATGCGGGGCTACACCTTC	CASRKGMRGYTF
TRBD1	TRBV9	few	15	TRBJ2-7	TGTGCCAGCAGCCCTATGGGACAGGGCACCTACGAGCAGTACTTC	CASSPMGQGTYEQYF
-	TRBV5-4	-	14	TRBJ2-3	TGTGCCAGCAGCGCAAAGGAGGGTGCAGATACGCAGTATTTT	CASSAKEGADTQYF
TRBD1	TRBV7-3	-	15	TRBJ1-6	TGTGCCAGCAGCTTAACGGGGACAGGGGATTCACCCCTCCACTTT	CASSLTGTGDSPLHF
-	TRBV10-3	-	14	TRBJ2-7	TGTGCCATCAGTGAAGGAGACGGTTCCTACGAGCAGTACTTC	CAISEGDGSYEQYF
-	TRBV9	-	13	TRBJ2-5	TGTGCCAGCAGCGTAGCCGGGCAAGAGACCCAGTACTTC	CASSVAGQETQYF
-	TRBV5-1	-	13	TRBJ2-1	TGCGCCAGCAATCCCCCATCGGGCAATGAGCAGTTCTTC	CASNPPSGNEQFF
TRBD1	TRBV10-3	-	13	TRBJ1-2	TGTGCCATCAACTCACAGGGGAACTATGGCTACACCTTC	CAINSQGNYGYTF
-	TRBV5-1	-	14	TRBJ2-7	TGCGCCAGCAGCTTGACCGGGTCACGCTACGAGCAGTACTTC	CASSLTGSRYEQYF
-	TRBV5-6	once	18	TRBJ1-6	TGTGCCAGCAGCTTGGTTCCTGGAGCCAGGCAGGGTAATTCACCCCTCCACTTT	CASSLVPGARQGNSPLHF
-	TRBV7-9	few	14	TRBJ2-7	TGTGCCAGCAGCTTAGGAGTAGACAGGTACGAGCAGTACTTC	CASSLGVDRYEQYF
-	TRBV10-3	-	12	TRBJ1-1	TGTGCCATCAGTGAACTGGGGCCTGAAGCTTTCTTT	CAISELGPEAFF
-	TRBV18	-	15	TRBJ1-5	TGTGCCAGCTCACAATTTCCCAGGGAGGTAGAGCCCCAGCATTTT	CASSQFPREVEPQHF
TRBD1	TRBV7-3	few	14	TRBJ2-3	TGTGCCAGCAGCTTAGGGACAGGGACAGATACGCAGTATTTT	CASSLGTGTDTQYF
TRBD2	TRBV27	-	19	TRBJ2-1	TGTGCCAGCAGTTCCGGGACTAGCGGGAGTCCGGTCTCCTACAATGAGCAGTTCTTC	CASSSGTSGSPVSYNEQFF
-	TRBV2	-	14	TRBJ1-1	TGTGCCAGCAGCTCCGGACAGCCGAACACTGAAGCTTTCTTT	CASSSGQPNTEAFF
-	TRBV25-1	few	13	TRBJ2-5	TGTGCCAGCAGTGAATCTGCGCCCTGGACCCAGTACTTC	CASSESAPWTQYF
-	TRBV7-6	once	14	TRBJ1-2	TGTGCCAGCAGCTTAGCGGGGGGAACGGATGGCTACACCTTC	CASSLAGGTDGYTF
TRBD2	TRBV9	few	16	TRBJ2-3	TGTGCCAGCAGCGTGGGGACTAGCGGGGTAGGGGATACGCAGTATTTT	CASSVGTSGVGDTQYF
-	TRBV6-5	-	16	TRBJ2-1	TGTGCCAGCAGTTCAACTTCCCCGGGATCCTACAATGAGCAGTTCTTC	CASSSTSPGSYNEQFF
-	TRBV7-3	-	12	TRBJ2-3	TGTGCCAGCAGCTTACTGGACTCATCGAAGTATTTT	CASSLLDSSKYF
-	TRBV5-1	-	16	TRBJ2-1	TGCGCCAGCAGCCGAAAAGCGGAATCGGCGAACAATGAGCAGTTCTTC	CASSRKAESANNEQFF
-	TRBV5-1	few	14	TRBJ2-5	TGCGCCAGCAGCTTGCGTACTAGCCTCGAGACCCAGTACTTC	CASSLRTSLETQYF
TRBD1	TRBV2	-	13	TRBJ1-1	TGTGCCAGCATTGGGGACAGGGGCACTGAAGCTTTCTTT	CASIGDRGTEAFF
-	TRBV28	few	15	TRBJ1-2	TGTGCCAGCAGTTTCGGGAACCTTATGAGTGGTGGCTACACCTTC	CASSFGNLMSGGYTF
-	TRBV5-1	-	15	TRBJ1-1	TGCGCCAGCAGCTTGGTTGACTTCCTGAAGAGCGAAGCTTTCTTT	CASSLVDFLKSEAFF
-	TRBV19	few	14	TRBJ1-1	TGTGCCAGTAGACCCCCCCCGGGTGACACTGAAGCTTTCTTT	CASRPPPGDTEAFF
-	TRBV7-2	-	15	TRBJ2-7	TGTGCCAGCAGCGTCCAGGGCCTCTTACGGGACGAGCAGTACTTC	CASSVQGLLRDEQYF
-	TRBV10-3	few	13	TRBJ1-5	TGTGCCTCCGGTCGCGAGGGCGATCAGCCCCAGCATTTT	CASGREGDQPQHF
-	TRBV9	-	14	TRBJ1-5	TGTGCCAGCAGCCCTACGGGGGGCAATCAGCCCCAGCATTTT	CASSPTGGNQPQHF
-	TRBV7-6	few	14	TRBJ1-2	TGTGCCAGCAGCTTAGTGATGCCGGACTATGGCTACACCTTC	CASSLVMPDYGYTF
TRBD1	TRBV29-1	-	14	TRBJ2-3	TGCAGCGTGCGGACAGGGGGCCGCACAGATACGCAGTATTTT	CSVRTGGRTDTQYF
-	TRBV28	-	14	TRBJ2-1	TGTGCCAGCAGTTCCGGCGACAACTACAATGAGCAGTTCTTC	CASSSGDNYNEQFF
TRBD1	TRBV10-3	-	13	TRBJ1-6	TGTGCCATCAGTGAACAGGGGGATTCACCCCTCCACTTT	CAISEQGDSPLHF
-	TRBV10-3	-	13	TRBJ1-1	TGTGCCATCAGTGACACTTTGAACACTGAAGCTTTCTTT	CAISDTLNTEAFF
-	TRBV4-3	few	13	TRBJ1-1	TGCGCCAGCAGCCAAGACAGGGACACTGAAGCTTTCTTT	CASSQDRDTEAFF